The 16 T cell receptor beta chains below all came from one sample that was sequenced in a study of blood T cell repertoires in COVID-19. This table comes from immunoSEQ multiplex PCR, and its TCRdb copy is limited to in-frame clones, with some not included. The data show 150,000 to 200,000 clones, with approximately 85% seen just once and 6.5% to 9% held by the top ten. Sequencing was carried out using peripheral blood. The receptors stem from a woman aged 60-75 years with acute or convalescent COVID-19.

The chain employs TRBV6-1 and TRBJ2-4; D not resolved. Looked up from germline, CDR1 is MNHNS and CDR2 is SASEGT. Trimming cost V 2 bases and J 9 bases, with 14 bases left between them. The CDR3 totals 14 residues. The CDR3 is CASSEQNAETIQYF. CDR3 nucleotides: TGTGCCAGCAGTGAACAGAATGCGGAGACCATTCAGTACTTC.

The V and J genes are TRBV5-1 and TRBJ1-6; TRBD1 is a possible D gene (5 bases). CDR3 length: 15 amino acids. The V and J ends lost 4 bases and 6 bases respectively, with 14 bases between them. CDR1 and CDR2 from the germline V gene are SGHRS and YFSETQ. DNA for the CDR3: TGCGCCAGCAGCCGTGAGAGCGGGGGTAATTCACCCCTCCACTTT. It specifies CASSRESGGNSPLHF.

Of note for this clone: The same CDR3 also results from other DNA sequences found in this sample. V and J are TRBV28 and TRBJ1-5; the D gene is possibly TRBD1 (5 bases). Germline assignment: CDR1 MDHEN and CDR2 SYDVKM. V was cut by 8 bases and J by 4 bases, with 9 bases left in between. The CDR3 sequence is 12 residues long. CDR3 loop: CASHRSNQPQHF. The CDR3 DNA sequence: TGTGCCAGCCACAGGAGTAATCAGCCCCAGCATTTT.

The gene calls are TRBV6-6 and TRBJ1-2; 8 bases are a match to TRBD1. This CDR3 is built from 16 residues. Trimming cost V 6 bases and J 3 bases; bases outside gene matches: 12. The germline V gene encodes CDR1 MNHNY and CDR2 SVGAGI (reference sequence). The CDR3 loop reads CASRGTDREGHYGYTF. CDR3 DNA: TGTGCCAGCAGGGGGACGGACAGGGAAGGGCACTATGGCTACACCTTC.

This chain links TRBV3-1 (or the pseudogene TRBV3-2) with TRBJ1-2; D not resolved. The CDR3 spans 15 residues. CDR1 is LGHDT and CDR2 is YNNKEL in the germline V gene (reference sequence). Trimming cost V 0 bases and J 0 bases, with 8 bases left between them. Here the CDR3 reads CASSQDLIANYGYTF. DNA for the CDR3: TGTGCCAGCAGCCAAGATCTAATTGCTAACTATGGCTACACCTTC.

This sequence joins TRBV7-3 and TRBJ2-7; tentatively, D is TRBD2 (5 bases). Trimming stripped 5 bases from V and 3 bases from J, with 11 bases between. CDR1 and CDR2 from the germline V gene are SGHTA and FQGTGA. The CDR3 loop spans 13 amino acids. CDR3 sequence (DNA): TGTGCCAGCAGCCAAGTGGCGGGCTACGAGCAGTACTTC. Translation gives CASSQVAGYEQYF.

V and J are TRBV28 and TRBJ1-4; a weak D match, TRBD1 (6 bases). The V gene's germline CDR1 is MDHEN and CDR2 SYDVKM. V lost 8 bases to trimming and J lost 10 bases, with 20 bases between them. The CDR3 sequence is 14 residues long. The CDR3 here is CASGAGGARGKLFF. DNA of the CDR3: TGTGCCAGCGGGGCTGGGGGGGCGCGGGGAAAACTGTTTTTT.

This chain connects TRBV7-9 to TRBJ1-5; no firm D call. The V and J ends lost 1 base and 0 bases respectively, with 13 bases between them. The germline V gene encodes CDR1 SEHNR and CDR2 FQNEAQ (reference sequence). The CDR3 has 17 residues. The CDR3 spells CASSLGRGINSNQPQHF. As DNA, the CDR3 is TGTGCCAGCAGCTTAGGACGGGGAATCAATAGCAATCAGCCCCAGCATTTT.

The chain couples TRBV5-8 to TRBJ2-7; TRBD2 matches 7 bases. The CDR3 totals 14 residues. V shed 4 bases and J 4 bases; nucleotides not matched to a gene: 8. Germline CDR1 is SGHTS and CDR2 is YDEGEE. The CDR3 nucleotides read TGTGCCAGCAGCCGGGCGGGAGTCCGATACGAGCAGTACGTC. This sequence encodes CASSRAGVRYEQYV.

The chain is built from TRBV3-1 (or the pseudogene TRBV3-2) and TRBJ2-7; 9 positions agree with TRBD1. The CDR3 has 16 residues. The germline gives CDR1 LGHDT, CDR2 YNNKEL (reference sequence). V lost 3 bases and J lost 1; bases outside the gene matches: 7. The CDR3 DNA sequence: TGTGCCAGCAGCCACCGGACAGGGGCCGCTTCCTACGAGCAGTACTTC. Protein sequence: CASSHRTGAASYEQYF.

CDR3 amino acids: CASSERDRGIGANVLTF. The CDR3 DNA reads TGTGCCAGCAGTGAAAGGGACAGGGGGATCGGGGCCAACGTCCTGACTTTC. The chain joins TRBV6-1 to TRBJ2-6; 11 bases map to TRBD1. The CDR3 covers 17 residues. V shed 2 bases, J shed 4 bases, and the junction held 4 bases outside the gene matches. Germline V gives CDR1 MNHNS, CDR2 SASEGT.

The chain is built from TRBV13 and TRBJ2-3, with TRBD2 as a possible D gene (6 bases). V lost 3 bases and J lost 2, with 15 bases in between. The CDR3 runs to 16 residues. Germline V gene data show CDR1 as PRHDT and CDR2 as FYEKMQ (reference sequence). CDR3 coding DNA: TGTGCCAGCAGCTTGAACGGCGGGGCCCCCACAGATACGCAGTATTTT. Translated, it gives CASSLNGGAPTDTQYF. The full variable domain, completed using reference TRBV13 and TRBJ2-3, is AAGVIQSPRHLIKEKRETATLKCYPIPRHDTVYWYQQGPGQDPQFLISFYEKMQSDKGSIPDRFSAQQFSDYHSELNMSSLELGDSALYFCASSLNGGAPTDTQYFGPGTRLTVL.

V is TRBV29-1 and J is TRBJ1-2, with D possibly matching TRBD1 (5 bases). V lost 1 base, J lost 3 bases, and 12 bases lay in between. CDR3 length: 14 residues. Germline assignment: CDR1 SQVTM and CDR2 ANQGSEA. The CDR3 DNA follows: TGCAGCGTTGAAGGATGGGCGGGGGACTATGGCTACACCTTC. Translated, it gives CSVEGWAGDYGYTF.

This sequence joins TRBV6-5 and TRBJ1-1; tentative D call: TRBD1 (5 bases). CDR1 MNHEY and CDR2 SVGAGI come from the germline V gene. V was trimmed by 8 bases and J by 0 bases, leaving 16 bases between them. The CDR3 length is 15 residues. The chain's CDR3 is CASHTGFPMNTEAFF. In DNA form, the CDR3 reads TGTGCCAGCCATACAGGTTTTCCCATGAACACTGAAGCTTTCTTT.

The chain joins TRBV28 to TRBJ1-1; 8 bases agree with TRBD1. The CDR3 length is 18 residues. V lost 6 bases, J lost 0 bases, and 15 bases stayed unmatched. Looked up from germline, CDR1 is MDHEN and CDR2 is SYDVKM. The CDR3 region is CASRVNAGGVRLNTEAFF. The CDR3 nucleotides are TGTGCCAGCAGGGTGAATGCAGGGGGCGTAAGGCTGAACACTGAAGCTTTCTTT.

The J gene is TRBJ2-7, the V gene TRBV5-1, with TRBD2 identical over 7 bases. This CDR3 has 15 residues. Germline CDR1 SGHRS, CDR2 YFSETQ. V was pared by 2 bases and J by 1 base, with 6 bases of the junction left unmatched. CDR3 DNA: TGCGCCAGCAGCTTCGGGTGGGAGGGATCCTACGAGCAGTACGTC. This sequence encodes CASSFGWEGSYEQYV.